A selection of T cell receptor beta chains follows, all from one sample in a study of T cells after yellow fever vaccination. Via MiXCR, TCRdb re-called the 5' RACE reads, giving one row per CDR3 protein. In the table there are 120,000 or so distinct CDR3 sequences, 6.5% to 9% of which are singletons. The source material was CD4+ T cells sorted from PBMCs, sampled about 41 days after the first yellow fever vaccination. These receptors originate from a man between 18 and 35 years old who received the YFV17D yellow fever vaccine. CDR3s include the opening cysteine and the closing phenylalanine or tryptophan. Fields, in order: clone size, J gene, D gene, V gene, CDR3 protein, CDR3 DNA. D genes are given only for firm matches. Expanded clones get a size class; other rows say once, few or many, or leave the size out.

clone size: many
J gene: TRBJ2-5
D gene: TRBD2
V gene: TRBV20-1
CDR3 protein: CSALTSGGVGETQYF
CDR3 DNA: TGCAGTGCCTTGACTAGCGGGGGGGTCGGAGAGACCCAGTACTTC

clone size: -
J gene: TRBJ2-2
D gene: -
V gene: TRBV6-5
CDR3 protein: CASSYRGGLPGELFF
CDR3 DNA: TGTGCCAGCAGTTACAGAGGGGGGCTCCCCGGGGAGCTGTTTTTT

clone size: many
J gene: TRBJ1-1
D gene: -
V gene: TRBV9
CDR3 protein: CASSVGQNRMNTEAFF
CDR3 DNA: TGTGCCAGCAGCGTAGGACAGAATAGAATGAACACTGAAGCTTTCTTT

clone size: many
J gene: TRBJ2-3
D gene: TRBD1
V gene: TRBV20-1
CDR3 protein: CSAKSDRVGTDTQYF
CDR3 DNA: TGCAGTGCTAAAAGCGACAGGGTCGGGACAGATACGCAGTATTTT

clone size: many
J gene: TRBJ1-1
D gene: TRBD1
V gene: TRBV5-1
CDR3 protein: CASSLDRGNTEAFF
CDR3 DNA: TGCGCCAGCAGCTTGGACAGGGGGAACACTGAAGCTTTCTTT

clone size: few
J gene: TRBJ2-7
D gene: -
V gene: TRBV20-1
CDR3 protein: CCAPQPGPPSSEQYF
CDR3 DNA: TGCTGTGCTCCACAGCCGGGACCGCCTTCGAGCGAGCAGTACTTC

clone size: many
J gene: TRBJ1-5
D gene: -
V gene: TRBV10-3
CDR3 protein: CAIRREGNQPQHF
CDR3 DNA: TGTGCCATCAGGAGGGAGGGCAATCAGCCCCAGCATTTT

clone size: -
J gene: TRBJ1-5
D gene: -
V gene: TRBV5-1
CDR3 protein: CASSLDPNQPQHF
CDR3 DNA: TGCGCCAGCAGCTTGGACCCCAATCAGCCCCAGCATTTT

clone size: few
J gene: TRBJ2-5
D gene: TRBD2
V gene: TRBV4-3
CDR3 protein: CASSQGGTSGGAGETQYF
CDR3 DNA: TGCGCCAGCAGCCAAGGCGGGACTAGCGGGGGGGCCGGGGAGACCCAGTACTTC

clone size: many
J gene: TRBJ1-2
D gene: -
V gene: TRBV7-2
CDR3 protein: CASSFWGAAGGYTF
CDR3 DNA: TGTGCCAGCAGCTTCTGGGGGGCTGCGGGGGGCTACACCTTC

clone size: many
J gene: TRBJ2-5
D gene: TRBD2
V gene: TRBV6-5
CDR3 protein: CASTEGRGEYF
CDR3 DNA: TGTGCCAGCACCGAAGGACGGGGGGAGTACTTC

clone size: many
J gene: TRBJ2-3
D gene: TRBD2
V gene: TRBV5-1
CDR3 protein: CASSPAGDSTDTQYF
CDR3 DNA: TGCGCCAGCAGCCCGGCGGGGGATAGCACAGATACGCAGTATTTT

clone size: -
J gene: TRBJ1-6
D gene: -
V gene: TRBV12-3/TRBV12-4
CDR3 protein: CASSFQGPNSPLHF
CDR3 DNA: TGTGCCAGCAGTTTTCAGGGGCCCAATTCACCCCTCCACTTT

clone size: many
J gene: TRBJ2-4
D gene: -
V gene: TRBV12-3/TRBV12-4
CDR3 protein: CASRPAGAKNIQYF
CDR3 DNA: TGTGCCAGCAGGCCCGCAGGGGCCAAAAACATTCAGTACTTC

clone size: -
J gene: TRBJ2-6
D gene: -
V gene: TRBV18
CDR3 protein: CASSPVIPSGANVLTF
CDR3 DNA: TGTGCCAGCTCACCAGTCATCCCCTCTGGGGCCAACGTCCTGACTTTC

clone size: many
J gene: TRBJ2-1
D gene: -
V gene: TRBV12-3/TRBV12-4
CDR3 protein: CASTPGPYNEQFF
CDR3 DNA: TGTGCCAGCACCCCCGGGCCCTACAATGAGCAGTTCTTC

clone size: many
J gene: TRBJ2-5
D gene: -
V gene: TRBV2
CDR3 protein: CASSYSGTPPGTQYF
CDR3 DNA: TGTGCCAGCAGTTACTCCGGGACGCCACCCGGGACCCAGTACTTC

clone size: -
J gene: TRBJ2-1
D gene: -
V gene: TRBV7-9
CDR3 protein: CASSLVGGDEQFF
CDR3 DNA: TGTGCCAGCAGCTTAGTGGGGGGAGATGAGCAGTTCTTC

clone size: many
J gene: TRBJ2-3
D gene: -
V gene: TRBV24-1
CDR3 protein: CATSDRLAADTQYF
CDR3 DNA: TGTGCCACCAGTGATAGGCTAGCCGCAGATACGCAGTATTTT

clone size: many
J gene: TRBJ1-1
D gene: -
V gene: TRBV4-3
CDR3 protein: CASSRVSGQSTEAFF
CDR3 DNA: TGCGCCAGCAGCCGAGTTTCAGGGCAGAGCACTGAAGCTTTCTTT

clone size: few
J gene: TRBJ2-5
D gene: TRBD2
V gene: TRBV19
CDR3 protein: CASSRGLAGAMQETQYF
CDR3 DNA: TGTGCCAGTAGTAGGGGACTAGCGGGGGCTATGCAAGAGACCCAGTACTTC

clone size: many
J gene: TRBJ1-2
D gene: -
V gene: TRBV5-1
CDR3 protein: CASSLTGSNYGYTF
CDR3 DNA: TGCGCCAGCAGCTTGACAGGGTCCAACTATGGCTACACCTTC

clone size: many
J gene: TRBJ1-5
D gene: -
V gene: TRBV7-2
CDR3 protein: CASSLVVGSNQPQHF
CDR3 DNA: TGTGCCAGCAGCTTAGTGGTCGGTAGCAATCAGCCCCAGCATTTT